Below are 31 T cell receptor beta chains sequenced from a single sample in a study of glioma-infiltrating T cells after dendritic cell vaccination. The protocol was immunoSEQ multiplex PCR, while the TCRdb copy is restricted to in-frame clones and leaves out a portion. The sample has some 46,000 clones; approximately 90% are singletons. This sample's time point: after dendritic cell vaccination, including at tumor progression/relapse. The input for sequencing was blood, taken after dendritic cell vaccination. The receptors originated from a human donor with glioblastoma.

V is TRBV28 and J is TRBJ2-7; 11 bases line up with TRBD2. The CDR3 extends over 16 amino acids. From germline, CDR1 is MDHEN and CDR2 SYDVKM. V was pared by 5 bases and J by 13 bases, with 19 bases of the junction left unmatched. CDR3 sequence (DNA): TGTGCCAGCAGTCGCCGCCTGCTAGCGGGAGGAAGGGGCAGTTACTTC. This encodes CASSRRLLAGGRGSYF.

The rearrangement uses TRBV19 and TRBJ1-3; unclear D gene. Germline V gene lookup returns CDR1 LNHDA and CDR2 SQIVND (reference sequence). V was shortened by 3 bases and J by 2 bases, with 11 bases between the two germline ends. CDR3 length: 15 residues. The CDR3 reads CASSISSGAGNTIYF. DNA of the CDR3: TGTGCCAGTAGTATCAGTTCGGGTGCTGGAAACACCATATATTTT. The entire variable domain, with the rest obtained from reference TRBV19 and TRBJ1-3, is as follows: DGGITQSPKYLFRKEGQNVTLSCEQNLNHDAMYWYRQDPGQGLRLIYYSQIVNDFQKGDIAEGYSVSREKKESFPLTVTSAQKNPTAFYLCASSISSGAGNTIYFGEGSWLTVV.

The V call is TRBV7-9, the J call TRBJ2-5, with 13 bases lining up with TRBD2. The DNA end is more similar to TRBJ2-7, so the J call may be wrong. The CDR3 runs 17 residues. Germline CDR1 reads SEHNR; CDR2 reads FQNEAQ (reference sequence). This CDR3 reads CASSYTSGRASGYEQYF. CDR3 DNA sequence: TGTGCCAGCAGCTATACTAGCGGGAGGGCCTCGGGGTACGAGCAGTACTTC.

Only a few counts were recorded for this clone. DNA for the CDR3: TGTGCCAGCAGCTTGGCGGTTTCTGGAAACACCATATATTTT. Its protein product is CASSLAVSGNTIYF. The V and J genes are TRBV7-2 and TRBJ1-3; D unresolved. Germline loops: CDR1 SGHTA, CDR2 FQGNSA. Trimming took 3 bases from V and 1 from J, leaving 7 bases between them. This CDR3 has 14 residues.

V and J are TRBV11-2 and TRBJ2-1; tentatively, D is TRBD2 (5 bases). The CDR3 covers 16 residues. From germline, CDR1 is SGHAT and CDR2 FQNNGV. The V gene lost 5 bases and the J gene lost 0 bases, with 14 bases spanning the gap. CDR3 coding DNA: TGTGCCAGCAGCCCGAGGACTTTCAGCTCCTACAATGAGCAGTTCTTC. Translating gives CASSPRTFSSYNEQFF.

The V and J genes are TRBV15 and TRBJ2-7; D remains ambiguous. Germline CDR1 reads LNHNV; CDR2 reads YYDKDF (reference sequence). The CDR3 length is 17 residues. The V end was cut by 0 bases, the J end by 1 base, with 16 bases between. CDR3 nucleotide sequence: TGTGCCACCAGCAGAGAACGGTTGTTCCTCAAGTCCTACGAGCAGTACTTC. Residues: CATSRERLFLKSYEQYF.

J is TRBJ2-3 and V is TRBV27; TRBD2 matches 7 bases. Germline CDR1 MNHEY, CDR2 SMNVEV (reference sequence). V was clipped by 3 bases and J by 4 bases; unmatched bases: 16. The CDR3 is made up of 18 amino acids. The CDR3: CASSFLSGRTSPADTQYF. The CDR3 bases are TGTGCCAGCAGTTTCTTATCCGGTAGGACTAGTCCGGCAGATACGCAGTATTTT.

V usage is TRBV6-1 and J usage is TRBJ1-5, with D maybe TRBD1 (6 bases). Germline assignment: CDR1 MNHNS and CDR2 SASEGT. Deletions cut 3 bases from V and 8 bases from J, with 17 bases between. The CDR3 loop spans 15 amino acids. The CDR3, as DNA: TGTGCCAGCAGTGACACCCTCGGGGGGCGAGAGCCCCAGCATTTT. It translates to CASSDTLGGREPQHF.

This chain connects TRBV4-1 to TRBJ2-1; D is possibly TRBD1 (5 bases). The CDR3 extends over 19 amino acids. The germline V gene encodes CDR1 MGHRA and CDR2 YSYEKL. Trimming removed 4 bases from V and 0 bases from J, with 22 bases in between. The CDR3 loop is CASSRQGDSIYYSYNEQFF. CDR3 DNA: TGCGCCAGCAGCCGCCAAGGCGACAGTATTTATTACTCCTACAATGAGCAGTTCTTC.

The gene calls are TRBV28 and TRBJ2-1; TRBD1 is a possible D gene (8 bases). The CDR3 loop spans 16 amino acids. The germline V and J ends were trimmed by 6 bases and 7 bases, with 22 bases remaining between them. The germline V gene encodes CDR1 MDHEN and CDR2 SYDVKM. The CDR3 bases are TGTGCCAGCAGCTCTAGCGGACAGGGTCAGTCGAATGAGCAGTTCTTC. This encodes CASSSSGQGQSNEQFF. Based on the CDR3 plus reference TRBV28 and TRBJ2-1, the full variable domain is DVKVTQSSRYLVKRTGEKVFLECVQDMDHENMFWYRQDPGLGLRLIYFSYDVKMKEKGDIPEGYSVSREKKERFSLILESASTNQTSMYLCASSSSGQGQSNEQFFGPGTRLTVL.

The chain couples TRBV2 to TRBJ2-7; 8 bases align to TRBD1. This CDR3 spans 14 amino acids. Per germline, CDR1 SNHLY and CDR2 FYNNEI. The V and J ends lost 5 bases and 2 bases, in that order; junction bases with no gene match: 5. Written as DNA, the CDR3 is TGTGCCAGCAGTCGACAGGGGATCCCCTACGAGCAGTACTTC. It translates to CASSRQGIPYEQYF.

The V call is TRBV29-1, the J call TRBJ1-5, with 11 bases lining up with TRBD1. CDR3 size: 13 residues. The V and J ends lost 6 bases and 4 bases, in that order; junction bases with no gene match: 2. Germline V gene sequence: CDR1 SQVTM, CDR2 ANQGSEA. CDR3 protein: CSVGTGGNQPQHF. As DNA, the CDR3 is TGCAGCGTCGGGACAGGGGGTAATCAGCCCCAGCATTTT.

The chain employs TRBV28 and TRBJ2-7; a possible D gene is TRBD2 (6 bases). Germline CDR1 reads MDHEN; CDR2 reads SYDVKM. The CDR3 covers 14 residues. The V and J ends lost 6 bases and 0 bases respectively, with 12 bases between them. The CDR3 reads CASRPTGLSYEQYF. The CDR3 bases are TGTGCCAGCAGGCCAACGGGACTCTCCTACGAGCAGTACTTC.

V is TRBV28 and J is TRBJ2-2; D gene uncertain. The germline V and J ends were trimmed by 6 bases and 1 base, with 6 bases remaining between them. Looked up from germline, CDR1 is MDHEN and CDR2 is SYDVKM. This CDR3 contains 13 residues. The CDR3 region has the DNA TGTGCCAGCAGCCAACAGAACACCGGGGAGCTGTTTTTT. This translates into CASSQQNTGELFF.

The chain uses TRBV4-3 and TRBJ2-5, with D possibly matching TRBD2 (5 bases). V was shortened by 0 bases and J by 3 bases, with 14 bases between the two germline ends. Germline loops: CDR1 LGHNA, CDR2 YSLEER. The CDR3 has 16 residues. The DNA for the CDR3 is TGCGCCAGCAGCCAAGAATCATACACGGGGAAAGAGACCCAGTACTTC. This translates into CASSQESYTGKETQYF.

The V and J genes are TRBV5-5 and TRBJ1-5; D remains unclear. V was trimmed by 2 bases and J by 6 bases, leaving 15 bases between them. CDR3 length equals 15 residues. Germline assignment: CDR1 SGHKS and CDR2 YYEKEE (reference sequence). In DNA form, the CDR3 reads TGTGCCAGCAGCTTAGAAGGTAGCAGTGGTCAGCCCCAGCATTTT. As protein: CASSLEGSSGQPQHF.

The gene calls are TRBV6-1 and TRBJ2-2; the D gene is possibly TRBD2 (6 bases). This CDR3 region has 14 residues. V was clipped by 5 bases and J by 6 bases, with 13 bases between them. Germline CDR1 is MNHNS and CDR2 is SASEGT. CDR3 nucleotides: TGTGCCAGCAGTCACCTACTAGCTTCCGGGGAGCTGTTTTTT. It translates to CASSHLLASGELFF.

This chain links TRBV6-1 with TRBJ1-5; a weak D match, TRBD1 (6 bases). In germline, CDR1 is MNHNS, CDR2 SASEGT. The CDR3 spans 12 residues. V lost 6 bases and J lost 15, with 18 bases in between. The CDR3 is CASSETGFKWHF. In DNA, the CDR3 is TGTGCCAGCAGCGAGACAGGTTTTAAGTGGCATTTT.

This sequence joins TRBV21-1 and TRBJ2-5; the DNA was not used to check the table's D call, TRBD1. TRBV21-1 is classified as a pseudogene. This CDR3 comprises 17 residues. The CDR3 here is CASSKEGGPGHRETQYF. The CDR3, as DNA: TGTGCCAGCAGCAAAGAAGGTGGGCCGGGACATAGGGAGACCCAGTACTTC.

This clone is a singleton in its sample. The chain has TRBV6-5 and TRBJ1-2, with TRBD1 matching over 7 bases. The CDR3 runs 14 residues. CDR1 MNHEY and CDR2 SVGAGI come from the germline V gene. V shed 6 bases, J shed 4 bases, and the junction held 8 bases outside the gene matches. In DNA form, the CDR3 reads TGTGCCAGCAGACCGGGACAGCGGTTCTATGGCTACACCTTC. Translating it yields CASRPGQRFYGYTF.

This chain joins TRBV27 and TRBJ1-2, with 10 bases identical to TRBD1. There are 14 residues in the CDR3. After removal of 6 bases from V and 8 bases from J, the junction contained 9 bases not matched to a gene. Germline V gives CDR1 MNHEY, CDR2 SMNVEV (reference sequence). The CDR3 nucleotides are TGTGCCAGCAGCCGACGACCGACAGGGGGCGGCTACACCTTC. Amino acid sequence: CASSRRPTGGGYTF.

The rearrangement uses TRBV4-2 and TRBJ2-1, with D perhaps TRBD2 (5 bases). Trimming removed 1 base from V and 5 bases from J, with 9 bases in between. This CDR3 has 14 residues. The germline CDR1 and CDR2 sequences are LGHNA and YNFKEQ. CDR3 nucleotide sequence: TGTGCCAGCAGCCAAGGGGAGCCGCACAATGAGCAGTTCTTC. Amino acid sequence: CASSQGEPHNEQFF.

The chain links TRBV28 to TRBJ1-1, with 9 bases matching TRBD1. This CDR3 comprises 15 residues. J lost 6 bases, V lost 1 base, and 6 bases had no gene match. Germline V gene lookup returns CDR1 MDHEN and CDR2 SYDVKM. Here the CDR3 DNA reads TGTGCCAGCAGTTTATACAGGGGGCACGCAGCTGAAGCTTTCTTT. It codes for CASSLYRGHAAEAFF.

The chain uses TRBV19 and TRBJ2-3; a possible D gene is TRBD2 (6 bases). Germline V gene data show CDR1 as LNHDA and CDR2 as SQIVND (reference sequence). V shed 4 bases and J shed 4 bases, with 15 bases lying between them. The CDR3 extends over 15 amino acids. The DNA for the CDR3 is TGTGCCAGTAGTAATCGCGGGATAAACGCAGATACGCAGTATTTT. Residues: CASSNRGINADTQYF.

The chain carries TRBV5-5 and TRBJ2-4; TRBD2 might be the D (6 bases). The CDR3 runs 16 residues. V gave up 0 bases and J gave up 7 bases, with 17 bases separating them. CDR1 and CDR2 from the germline V gene are SGHKS and YYEKEE (reference sequence). The chain's CDR3 is CASSLDRPGVGNIQYF. For the CDR3, the DNA is TGTGCCAGCAGCTTGGATAGGCCGGGAGTGGGGAACATTCAGTACTTC.

This chain links TRBV19 with TRBJ2-1; 11 bases are a match to TRBD2. The CDR3 runs to 14 residues. J gave up 8 bases and V 3 bases, and 3 bases lay outside the gene matches. CDR1 and CDR2 from the germline V gene are LNHDA and SQIVND (reference sequence). The CDR3: CASSMGLAAYEQFF. For the CDR3, the DNA is TGTGCCAGTAGTATGGGACTAGCGGCTTATGAGCAGTTCTTC.

This clone was detected once. The chain joins TRBV30 to TRBJ1-3; 8 bases line up with TRBD1. Germline CDR1 and CDR2: GTSNPN and SVGIG (reference sequence). CDR3 length: 13 residues. After removal of 6 bases from V and 8 bases from J, the junction contained 9 bases not matched to a gene. The CDR3 loop is CACPRTGTDTIYF. The CDR3 region has the DNA TGTGCCTGTCCTCGGACAGGGACGGACACCATATATTTT.

This chain's CDR3 is CASTSPRDRGRETQYF. DNA of the CDR3: TGTGCCAGTACTTCTCCCCGGGACAGGGGGCGAGAGACCCAGTACTTC. This sequence joins TRBV19 and TRBJ2-5; TRBD1 agrees at 12 bases. The length of the CDR3 is 16 residues. V dropped 7 bases and J dropped 4; count of bases not matched to a gene: 10. From germline, CDR1 is LNHDA and CDR2 SQIVND (reference sequence). Based on the CDR3 plus reference TRBV19 and TRBJ2-5, the full variable domain is DGGITQSPKYLFRKEGQNVTLSCEQNLNHDAMYWYRQDPGQGLRLIYYSQIVNDFQKGDIAEGYSVSREKKESFPLTVTSAQKNPTAFYLCASTSPRDRGRETQYFGPGTRLLVL.

CDR3 nucleotides: TGTGCCAGCAGCTTATTGGTAACGGGAGGGGGTTTGGATACGCAGTATTTT. It translates to CASSLLVTGGGLDTQYF. This sequence joins TRBV7-9 and TRBJ2-3, with TRBD2 matching 8 bases. The CDR3 runs 17 residues. Trimming cost V 2 bases and J 6 bases; bases outside gene matches: 13. Germline values: CDR1 SEHNR, CDR2 FQNEAQ (reference sequence).

The chain combines TRBV6-5 with TRBJ1-3; D not certain. The germline CDR1 and CDR2 sequences are MNHEY and SVGAGI. The CDR3 has 16 residues. The V end lost 0 bases, the J end lost 1 base, and 10 bases lay between the germline ends. The CDR3 DNA is TGTGCCAGCAGTTACTCAGACTCCCGGTCTGGAAACACCATATATTTT. Protein: CASSYSDSRSGNTIYF.

The chain couples TRBV5-6 to TRBJ2-1; D uncertain. The length of the CDR3 is 12 residues. Germline lookup yields CDR1 SGHDT and CDR2 YYEEEE. Deletions cut 0 bases from V and 7 bases from J, with 5 bases between. The CDR3 protein is CASSLAGNEQFF. In DNA form, the CDR3 reads TGTGCCAGCAGCTTGGCCGGGAATGAGCAGTTCTTC.